These 24 T cell receptor beta chains share one sample of origin, sequenced in a study of cytomegalovirus exposure and HLA in healthy donors. The PCR employed 60 Vbeta primers together with 13 Jbeta primers. This table comes from immunoSEQ multiplex PCR, and its TCRdb copy is limited to in-frame clones, with some not included. The repertoire includes 45,000 to 55,000 clones, around three quarters of them detected once, and more than 7% sits in the top ten. Sequencing was performed on PBMCs. The receptors here all came from a man aged 25-40 years in good health and CMV-seropositive.

The genes are TRBV25-1 and TRBJ2-1, with 11 bases lining up with TRBD2. Germline CDR1 reads MGHDK; CDR2 reads SYGVNS. The junction had 10 bases not matched to a gene; V was cut back by 8 bases and J by 10 bases. This CDR3 region has 14 residues. CDR3 region: CASFYSGGAGEQFF. The CDR3 DNA sequence: TGTGCCAGCTTTTATAGCGGGGGGGCGGGGGAGCAGTTCTTC.

This clone was seen a handful of times. V usage is TRBV21-1 and J usage is TRBJ1-1. TRBV21-1 is flagged as a pseudogene. The CDR3 contains 9 residues. The CDR3 loop reads CASIAEAFF. CDR3 sequence (DNA): TGTGCCAGCATAGCTGAAGCTTTCTTT.

The chain joins TRBV5-4 to TRBJ1-1; D possibly corresponds to TRBD1 (6 bases). This CDR3 has 13 residues. With 8 bases removed from V and 4 bases from J, the gap between germline ends came to 15 bases. Germline lookup yields CDR1 SGHNT and CDR2 YYREEE (reference sequence). DNA of the CDR3: TGTGCCAGTGGAATCGGACAGAGCACTGAAGCTTTCTTT. Protein: CASGIGQSTEAFF.

The chain uses TRBV5-1 and TRBJ2-5; 8 nucleotides agree with TRBD2. This CDR3 is 15 amino acids long. Germline lookup yields CDR1 SGHRS and CDR2 YFSETQ. V lost 1 base to trimming and J lost 1 base; unmatched junction nucleotides: 3. The CDR3 reads CASSLSAGGQETQYF. In DNA form, the CDR3 reads TGCGCCAGCAGCTTGTCTGCGGGGGGCCAAGAGACCCAGTACTTC. Combining the CDR3 with reference TRBV5-1 and TRBJ2-5 gives the whole variable domain KAGVTQTPRYLIKTRGQQVTLSCSPISGHRSVSWYQQTPGQGLQFLFEYFSETQRNKGNFPGRFSGRQFSNSRSEMNVSTLELGDSALYLCASSLSAGGQETQYFGPGTRLLVL.

The chain recombines TRBV19 with TRBJ2-5, with 7 nucleotides matching TRBD1. The trim removed 4 bases at V and 8 bases at J, leaving 10 bases unmatched. The germline V gene encodes CDR1 LNHDA and CDR2 SQIVND (reference sequence). This CDR3 contains 14 residues. The CDR3 DNA reads TGTGCCAGTAGTAACCGGGACAGCAGCATAACCCAGTACTTC. Amino acid sequence: CASSNRDSSITQYF.

CDR3 sequence: CASSLNVRGTEAFF. The CDR3 DNA reads as TGTGCCAGCAGCTTAAACGTCCGGGGCACTGAAGCTTTCTTT. The chain links TRBV7-3 to TRBJ1-1; D is uncertain. The CDR3 consists of 14 residues. V lost 1 base, J lost 4 bases, and 10 bases lay in between. Germline assignment: CDR1 SGHTA and CDR2 FQGTGA.

The rearrangement uses TRBV7-2 and TRBJ1-6; 7 nucleotides match TRBD1. The CDR3 has 15 amino acids. V trimming: 5 bases; J trimming: 10 bases; junction bases outside the gene matches: 11. Germline V CDR1 and CDR2: SGHTA, FQGNSA. The CDR3 nucleotides are TGTGCCAGCAGCCATTCGACAGGGATAAACTCACCCCTCCACTTT. It translates to CASSHSTGINSPLHF. The full variable domain, completed using reference TRBV7-2 and TRBJ1-6, is GAGVSQSPSNKVTEKGKDVELRCDPISGHTALYWYRQSLGQGLEFLIYFQGNSAPDKSGLPSDRFSAERTGGSVSTLTIQRTQQEDSAVYLCASSHSTGINSPLHFGNGTRLTVT.

The rearrangement links TRBV9 to TRBJ2-3, with TRBD2 as a possible D gene (6 bases). V dropped 3 bases and J dropped 1 base, with 6 bases sitting between them. The germline V gene has CDR1 SGDLS and CDR2 YYNGEE. The CDR3 totals 13 residues. The CDR3 nucleotides read TGTGCCAGCAGCGGGGGGGGCACAGATACGCAGTATTTT. This translates into CASSGGGTDTQYF.

This sequence joins TRBV21-1 and TRBJ1-5. TRBV21-1 is listed as a pseudogene. The CDR3 has 18 residues. The CDR3 DNA sequence: TGTGCCAGCAGCAAAGTGGGGGGGCGGCAGATACGCAATCAGCCCCAGCATTTT. This translates into CASSKVGGRQIRNQPQHF.

The chain employs TRBV6-6 and TRBJ1-2, with 9 bases that match TRBD1. CDR1 is MNHNY and CDR2 is SVGAGI in the germline V gene (reference sequence). The V and J ends lost 5 bases and 7 bases, in that order; junction bases with no gene match: 2. This CDR3 has 12 amino acids. The CDR3: CASSETGGGYTF. The CDR3 DNA reads TGTGCCAGCAGTGAGACAGGGGGTGGCTACACCTTC.

The rearrangement joins TRBV27 to TRBJ1-5; TRBD1 is a possible D gene (6 bases). This CDR3 contains 15 residues. Germline CDR1 and CDR2: MNHEY and SMNVEV (reference sequence). Trimming took off 5 bases at V and 7 bases at J, with 18 bases between the two ends. CDR3 amino acids: CASSPDRGARQPQHF. CDR3 bases: TGTGCCAGCAGTCCCGACCGGGGGGCCCGACAGCCCCAGCATTTT.

The chain combines TRBV11-2 with TRBJ2-7; D remains ambiguous. The germline CDR1 and CDR2 sequences are SGHAT and FQNNGV. Trimming took off 6 bases at V and 2 bases at J, with 14 bases between the two ends. The CDR3 extends over 14 amino acids. CDR3 sequence: CASRKLTETYEQYF. In DNA, the CDR3 is TGTGCCAGCAGGAAACTAACTGAAACCTACGAGCAGTACTTC.

The V gene is TRBV6-6, the J gene TRBJ2-7; 11 nucleotides match TRBD1. Germline-derived CDR1 and CDR2 are MNHNY and SVGAGI (reference sequence). V shed 8 bases, J shed 9 bases, and the junction held 6 bases outside the gene matches. The CDR3 runs 12 residues. CDR3 bases: TGTGCCAGCCGGGACAGGGGGGGAGGGCAGTACTTC. This sequence encodes CASRDRGGGQYF.

The sample holds a few counts of this clone. The CDR3 loop is CASSYTNPGGSEAFF. The CDR3 nucleotides read TGTGCCAGCAGTTACACCAACCCAGGGGGCAGTGAAGCTTTCTTT. This chain uses TRBV6-5 with TRBJ1-1; 8 nucleotides match TRBD1. In germline, CDR1 is MNHEY, CDR2 SVGAGI. The CDR3 has 15 residues. V dropped 2 bases and J dropped 7; count of bases not matched to a gene: 9.

V and J are TRBV15 and TRBJ2-5; D uncertain. The CDR3 loop spans 12 amino acids. V dropped 3 bases and J dropped 5 bases, with 7 bases sitting between them. CDR1 LNHNV and CDR2 YYDKDF come from the germline V gene (reference sequence). Here the CDR3 reads CATSSLSETQYF. The CDR3, as DNA: TGTGCCACCAGCAGTCTATCCGAGACCCAGTACTTC.

J is TRBJ1-5 and V is TRBV19; a possible D gene is TRBD1 (5 bases). The CDR3 extends over 15 amino acids. The V gene's germline CDR1 is LNHDA and CDR2 SQIVND (reference sequence). V lost 5 bases and J 1 base, leaving 12 bases between the germline ends. Here the CDR3 DNA reads TGTGCCAGTAGTTCTGGGGACTACAGCAATCAGCCCCAGCATTTT. This gives the protein CASSSGDYSNQPQHF. Full variable domain (rest looked up from reference TRBV19 and TRBJ1-5): DGGITQSPKYLFRKEGQNVTLSCEQNLNHDAMYWYRQDPGQGLRLIYYSQIVNDFQKGDIAEGYSVSREKKESFPLTVTSAQKNPTAFYLCASSSGDYSNQPQHFGDGTRLSIL.

The chain has TRBV5-1 and TRBJ2-7; D is possibly TRBD1 (6 bases). There are 18 residues in the CDR3. Germline V gene sequence: CDR1 SGHRS, CDR2 YFSETQ. Trimming cost V 2 bases and J 3 bases, with 24 bases left between them. CDR3 DNA: TGCGCCAGCAGCTTACAGGGTTGGCCTTACGACCCAAACTACGAGCAGTACTTC. Protein sequence: CASSLQGWPYDPNYEQYF.

The chain links TRBV5-4 to TRBJ2-4; possible D gene TRBD1, 5 bases. Trimming left V 4 bases short and J 4 bases short, with 15 bases between. The CDR3 spans 15 residues. From germline, CDR1 is SGHNT and CDR2 YYREEE (reference sequence). CDR3 in DNA: TGTGCCAGCAGCCAGACAGAAACAGTTAAAAACATTCAGTACTTC. It codes for CASSQTETVKNIQYF.

The rearrangement joins TRBV2 to TRBJ2-3; D call uncertain. CDR3 length: 12 residues. V was shortened by 4 bases and J by 6 bases, with 8 bases between the two germline ends. Germline values: CDR1 SNHLY, CDR2 FYNNEI. Here the CDR3 reads CASSASPDTQYF. CDR3 in DNA: TGTGCCAGCAGTGCCAGTCCCGATACGCAGTATTTT.

The V call is TRBV5-1, the J call TRBJ1-2, with a weak D call TRBD1 (6 bases). Germline V gene data show CDR1 as SGHRS and CDR2 as YFSETQ. CDR3 length: 17 amino acids. V shed 1 base and J shed 4 bases, with 20 bases lying between them. For the CDR3, the DNA is TGCGCCAGCAGCTTGACCCCTGACAGGTATAACGCCTATGGCTACACCTTC. This translates into CASSLTPDRYNAYGYTF.

The chain links TRBV18 to TRBJ2-3; TRBD2 matches at 9 bases. The germline CDR1 and CDR2 sequences are KGHSH and LQKENI. CDR3 length: 17 residues. Losses at the gene ends were 4 bases for V and 5 bases for J; bases not matched to a gene: 13. The CDR3 region has the DNA TGTGCCAGCTCACTTCTCGGCGGGGGGGCCGTTAGAGATACGCAGTATTTT. It codes for CASSLLGGGAVRDTQYF.

The chain carries TRBV12-5 and TRBJ2-2; tentative D call: TRBD1 (5 bases). Germline V gives CDR1 LGHNT, CDR2 FRNRAP. The CDR3 spans 16 residues. V was cut by 0 bases and J by 1 base, with 9 bases left in between. The CDR3 loop is CASGLVQTENTGELFF. The DNA for the CDR3 is TGTGCTAGTGGTTTGGTACAGACAGAGAACACCGGGGAGCTGTTTTTT.

V usage is TRBV5-4 and J usage is TRBJ2-5; TRBD2 matches at 11 bases. This CDR3 has 16 residues. CDR1 SGHNT and CDR2 YYREEE come from the germline V gene (reference sequence). Germline trimming cut 5 bases from V and 2 bases from J; bases unmatched to any gene: 8. The CDR3 reads CASREGLAATQETQYF. Here the CDR3 DNA reads TGTGCCAGCAGGGAGGGACTAGCGGCAACTCAAGAGACCCAGTACTTC.

The gene calls are TRBV7-6 and TRBJ1-1; the D gene is possibly TRBD1 (5 bases). Trimming took 2 bases from V and 0 from J, leaving 13 bases between them. The CDR3 has 16 amino acids. Germline V gene data show CDR1 as SGHVS and CDR2 as FNYEAQ. CDR3 coding DNA: TGTGCCAGCAGCTTAAAAGGGGAAGAGATGAACACTGAAGCTTTCTTT. Translated, it gives CASSLKGEEMNTEAFF.